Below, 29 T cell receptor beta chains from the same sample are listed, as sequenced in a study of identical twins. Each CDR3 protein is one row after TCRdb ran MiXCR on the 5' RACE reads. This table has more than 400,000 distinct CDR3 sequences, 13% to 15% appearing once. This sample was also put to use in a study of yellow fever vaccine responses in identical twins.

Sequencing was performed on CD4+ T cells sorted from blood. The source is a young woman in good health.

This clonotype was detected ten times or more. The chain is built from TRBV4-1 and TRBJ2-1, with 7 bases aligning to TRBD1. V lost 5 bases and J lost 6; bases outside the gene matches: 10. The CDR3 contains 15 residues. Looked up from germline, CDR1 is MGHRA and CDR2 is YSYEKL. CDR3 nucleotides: TGCGCCAGCAGCTACCAACACAGGGGCGGCAATGAGCAGTTCTTC. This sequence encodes CASSYQHRGGNEQFF.

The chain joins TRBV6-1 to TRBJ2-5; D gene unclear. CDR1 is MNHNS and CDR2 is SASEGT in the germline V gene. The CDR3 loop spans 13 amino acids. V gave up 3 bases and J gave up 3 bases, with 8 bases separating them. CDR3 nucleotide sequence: TGTGCCAGCAGTGACCCCGGTAAAGAGACCCAGTACTTC. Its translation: CASSDPGKETQYF.

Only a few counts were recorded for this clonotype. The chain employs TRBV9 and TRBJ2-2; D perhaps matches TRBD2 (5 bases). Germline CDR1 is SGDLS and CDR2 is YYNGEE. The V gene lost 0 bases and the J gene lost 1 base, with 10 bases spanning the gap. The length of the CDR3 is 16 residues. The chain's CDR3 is CASSVGPAVNTGELFF. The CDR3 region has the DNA TGTGCCAGCAGCGTAGGCCCAGCGGTGAACACCGGGGAGCTGTTTTTT.

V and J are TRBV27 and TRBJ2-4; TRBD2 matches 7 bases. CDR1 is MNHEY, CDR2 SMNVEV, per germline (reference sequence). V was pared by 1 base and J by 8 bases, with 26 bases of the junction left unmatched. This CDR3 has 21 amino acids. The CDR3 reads CASSLFPEAQRDPLSVDIQYF. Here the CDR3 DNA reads TGTGCCAGCAGTTTATTTCCCGAAGCTCAGCGGGACCCTTTGTCTGTGGACATTCAGTACTTC.

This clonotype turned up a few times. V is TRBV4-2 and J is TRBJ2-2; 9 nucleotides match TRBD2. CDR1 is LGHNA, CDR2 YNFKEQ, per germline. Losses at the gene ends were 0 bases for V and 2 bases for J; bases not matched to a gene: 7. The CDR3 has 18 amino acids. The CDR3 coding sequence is TGTGCCAGCAGCCAAGAAGCGGGGGGCACCTTTAACACCGGGGAGCTGTTTTTT. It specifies CASSQEAGGTFNTGELFF.

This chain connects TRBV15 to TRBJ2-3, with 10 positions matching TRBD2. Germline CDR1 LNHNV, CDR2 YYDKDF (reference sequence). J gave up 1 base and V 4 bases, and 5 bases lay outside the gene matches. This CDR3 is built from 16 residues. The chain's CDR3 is CATSKTGTSGTDTQYF. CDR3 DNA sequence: TGTGCCACCAGCAAGACCGGGACTAGCGGCACAGATACGCAGTATTTT.

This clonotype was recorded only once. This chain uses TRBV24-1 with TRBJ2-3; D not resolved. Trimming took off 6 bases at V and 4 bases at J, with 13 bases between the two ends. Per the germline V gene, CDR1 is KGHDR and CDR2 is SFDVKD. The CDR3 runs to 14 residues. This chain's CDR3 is CATSPTARSDTQYF. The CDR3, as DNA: TGTGCCACCAGTCCTACCGCCAGATCAGATACGCAGTATTTT.

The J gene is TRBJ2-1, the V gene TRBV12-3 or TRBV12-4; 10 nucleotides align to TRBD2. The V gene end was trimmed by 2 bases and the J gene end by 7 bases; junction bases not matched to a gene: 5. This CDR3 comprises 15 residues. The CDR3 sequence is CASSLQRGGRNEQFF. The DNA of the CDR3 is TGTGCCAGCAGTTTACAGCGGGGGGGCAGAAATGAGCAGTTCTTC.

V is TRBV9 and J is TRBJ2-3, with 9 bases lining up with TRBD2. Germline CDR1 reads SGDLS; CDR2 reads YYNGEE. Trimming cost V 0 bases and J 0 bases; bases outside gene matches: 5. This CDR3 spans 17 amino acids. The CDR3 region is CASSVVAGGPSTDTQYF. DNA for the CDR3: TGTGCCAGCAGCGTAGTTGCGGGAGGGCCGAGCACAGATACGCAGTATTTT.

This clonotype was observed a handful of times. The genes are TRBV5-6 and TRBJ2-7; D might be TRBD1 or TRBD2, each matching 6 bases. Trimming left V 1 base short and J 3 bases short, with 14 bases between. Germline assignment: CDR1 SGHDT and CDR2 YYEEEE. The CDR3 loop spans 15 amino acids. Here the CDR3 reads CASSLLWGADYEQYF. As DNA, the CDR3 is TGTGCCAGCAGCTTGTTGTGGGGGGCGGACTACGAGCAGTACTTC.

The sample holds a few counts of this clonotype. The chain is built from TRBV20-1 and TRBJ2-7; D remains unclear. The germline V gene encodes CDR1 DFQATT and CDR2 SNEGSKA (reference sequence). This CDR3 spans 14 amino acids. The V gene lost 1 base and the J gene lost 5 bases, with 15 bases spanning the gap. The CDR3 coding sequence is TGCAGTGCTAGAGCCCCTTTGAATGCCGACGAGCAGTACGTC. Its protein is CSARAPLNADEQYV.

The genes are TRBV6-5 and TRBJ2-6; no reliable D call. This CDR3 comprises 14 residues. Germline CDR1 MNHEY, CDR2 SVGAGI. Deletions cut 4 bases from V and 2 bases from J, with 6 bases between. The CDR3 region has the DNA TGTGCCAGCAGTTCAAGGCCTGGGGCCAACGTCCTGACTTTC. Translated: CASSSRPGANVLTF.

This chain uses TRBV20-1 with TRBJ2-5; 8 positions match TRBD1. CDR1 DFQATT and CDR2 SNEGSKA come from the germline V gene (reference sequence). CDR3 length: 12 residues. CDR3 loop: CSWYRGQETQYF. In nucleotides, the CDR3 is TGCAGCTGGTACAGGGGGCAAGAGACCCAGTACTTC.

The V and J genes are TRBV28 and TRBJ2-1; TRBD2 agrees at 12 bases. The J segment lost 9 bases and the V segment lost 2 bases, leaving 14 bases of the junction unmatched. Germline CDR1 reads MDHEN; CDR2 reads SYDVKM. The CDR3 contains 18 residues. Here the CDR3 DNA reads TGTGCCAGCAGTTTAAGGCTAGCGGGAGGGGGTCATAACGGTGAGCAGTTCTTC. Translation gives CASSLRLAGGGHNGEQFF.

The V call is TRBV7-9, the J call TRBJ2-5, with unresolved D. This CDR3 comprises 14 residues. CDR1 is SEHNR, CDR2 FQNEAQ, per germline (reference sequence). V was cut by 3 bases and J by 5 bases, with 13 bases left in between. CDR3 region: CASSLTPNQETQYF. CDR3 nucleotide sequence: TGTGCCAGCAGCTTGACACCAAATCAGGAGACCCAGTACTTC.

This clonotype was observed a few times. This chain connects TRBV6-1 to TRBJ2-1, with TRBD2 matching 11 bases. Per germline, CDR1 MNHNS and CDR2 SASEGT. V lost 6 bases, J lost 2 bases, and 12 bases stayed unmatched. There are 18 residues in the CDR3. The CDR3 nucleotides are TGTGCCAGCAGAGGAGGGAAGACTAGCGGGATCACCTACAATGAGCAGTTCTTC. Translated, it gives CASRGGKTSGITYNEQFF.

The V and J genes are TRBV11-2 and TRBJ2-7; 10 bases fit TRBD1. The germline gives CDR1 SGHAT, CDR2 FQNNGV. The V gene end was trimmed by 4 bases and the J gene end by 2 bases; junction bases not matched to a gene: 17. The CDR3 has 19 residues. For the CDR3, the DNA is TGTGCCAGCAGCTATCGGGGGGGACAGGGGTCTAATCCAACCTACGAGCAGTACTTC. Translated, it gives CASSYRGGQGSNPTYEQYF.

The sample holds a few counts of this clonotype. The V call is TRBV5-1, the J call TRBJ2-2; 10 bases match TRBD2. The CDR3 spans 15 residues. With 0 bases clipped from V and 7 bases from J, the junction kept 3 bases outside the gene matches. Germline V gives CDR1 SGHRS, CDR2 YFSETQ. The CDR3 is CASSLVRTSGGELFF. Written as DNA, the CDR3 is TGCGCCAGCAGCTTGGTTCGGACTAGCGGCGGGGAGCTGTTTTTT.

CDR3 sequence: CASSQRDRGYGYTF. CDR3 nucleotide sequence: TGTGCCAGCAGCCAGAGGGACAGGGGCTATGGCTACACCTTC. V gene TRBV7-2 combines with J gene TRBJ1-2; 10 nucleotides line up with TRBD1. This CDR3 spans 14 amino acids. CDR1 is SGHTA and CDR2 is FQGNSA in the germline V gene. J gave up 4 bases and V 5 bases, and 4 bases lay outside the gene matches. Full variable domain (missing parts from reference TRBV7-2 and TRBJ1-2): GAGVSQSPSNKVTEKGKDVELRCDPISGHTALYWYRQSLGQGLEFLIYFQGNSAPDKSGLPSDRFSAERTGGSVSTLTIQRTQQEDSAVYLCASSQRDRGYGYTFGSGTRLTVV.

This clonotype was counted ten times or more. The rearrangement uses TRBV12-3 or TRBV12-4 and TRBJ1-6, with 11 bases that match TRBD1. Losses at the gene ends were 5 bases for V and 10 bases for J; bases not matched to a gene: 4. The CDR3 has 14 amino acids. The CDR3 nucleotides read TGTGCCAGCAGTGGGGACAGGGGGGGCTCACCCCTCCACTTT. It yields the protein CASSGDRGGSPLHF.

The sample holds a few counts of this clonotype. In DNA form, the CDR3 reads TGCAGCGTTGTGGCAGGACGGTTGGGTAACACCATATATTTT. It specifies CSVVAGRLGNTIYF. The V call is TRBV29-1, the J call TRBJ1-3; D not certain. CDR1 and CDR2 (germline): SQVTM, ANQGSEA. V lost 4 bases to trimming and J lost 7 bases, with 17 bases between them. This CDR3 spans 14 amino acids.

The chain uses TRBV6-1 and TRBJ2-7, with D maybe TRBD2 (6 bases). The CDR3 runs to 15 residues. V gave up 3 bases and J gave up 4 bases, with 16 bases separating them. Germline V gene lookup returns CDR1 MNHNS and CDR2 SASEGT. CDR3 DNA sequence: TGTGCCAGCAGTGAGGAGGGGTTTAAATTGTACGAGCAGTACTTC. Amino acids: CASSEEGFKLYEQYF.

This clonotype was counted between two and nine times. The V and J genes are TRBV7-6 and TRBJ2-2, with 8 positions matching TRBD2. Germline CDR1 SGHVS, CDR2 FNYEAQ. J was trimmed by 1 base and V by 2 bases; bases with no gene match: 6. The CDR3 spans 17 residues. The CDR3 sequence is CASSLPSRGGNTGELFF. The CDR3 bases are TGTGCCAGCAGCTTACCCTCACGGGGGGGGAACACCGGGGAGCTGTTTTTT.

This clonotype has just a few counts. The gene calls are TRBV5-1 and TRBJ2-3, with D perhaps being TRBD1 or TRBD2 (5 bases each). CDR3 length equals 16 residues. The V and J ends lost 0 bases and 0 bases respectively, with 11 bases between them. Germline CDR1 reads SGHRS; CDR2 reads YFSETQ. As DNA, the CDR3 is TGCGCCAGCAGCTTGGTGGTGGGGACGAGCACAGATACGCAGTATTTT. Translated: CASSLVVGTSTDTQYF.

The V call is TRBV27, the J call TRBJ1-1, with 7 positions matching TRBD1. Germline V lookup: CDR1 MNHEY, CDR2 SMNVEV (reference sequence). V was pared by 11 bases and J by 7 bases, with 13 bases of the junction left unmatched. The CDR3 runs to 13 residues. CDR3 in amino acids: CAPRGAGGDEAFF. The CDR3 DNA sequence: TGTGCCCCCCGCGGGGCAGGGGGGGATGAAGCTTTCTTT.

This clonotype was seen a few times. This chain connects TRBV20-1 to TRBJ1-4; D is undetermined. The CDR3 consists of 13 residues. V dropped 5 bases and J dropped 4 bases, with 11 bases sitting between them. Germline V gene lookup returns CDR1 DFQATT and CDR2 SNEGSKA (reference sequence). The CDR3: CSASEGGNEKLFF. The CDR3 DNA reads TGCAGTGCTTCGGAGGGTGGTAATGAAAAACTGTTTTTT.

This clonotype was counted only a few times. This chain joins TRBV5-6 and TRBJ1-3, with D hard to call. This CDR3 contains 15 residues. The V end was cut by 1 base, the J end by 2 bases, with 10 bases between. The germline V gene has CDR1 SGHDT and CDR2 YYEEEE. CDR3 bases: TGTGCCAGCAGCTTGATGGGGTCGGCTGGAAACACCATATATTTT. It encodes CASSLMGSAGNTIYF.

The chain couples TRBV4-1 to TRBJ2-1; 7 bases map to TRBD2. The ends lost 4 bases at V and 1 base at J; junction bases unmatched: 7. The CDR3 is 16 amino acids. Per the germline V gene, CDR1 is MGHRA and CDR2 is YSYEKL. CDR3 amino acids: CASSPTGGASYNEQFF. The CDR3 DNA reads TGCGCCAGCAGCCCGACGGGGGGAGCGTCCTACAATGAGCAGTTCTTC.

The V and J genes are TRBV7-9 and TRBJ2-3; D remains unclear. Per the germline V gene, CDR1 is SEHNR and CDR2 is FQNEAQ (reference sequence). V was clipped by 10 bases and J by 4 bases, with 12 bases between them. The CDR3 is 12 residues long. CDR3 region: CAIPNGPDTQYF. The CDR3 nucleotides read TGTGCCATCCCAAACGGACCAGATACGCAGTATTTT.